What follows are 4 T cell receptor beta chains derived from one specimen sequenced in a study of blood T cell repertoires in COVID-19. Repertoires were generated with immunoSEQ multiplex PCR, while TCRdb's copy carries only in-frame clones and drops some. The profile shows a few hundred thousand clones, 83% of them singletons. The sample comprised peripheral blood. All receptors come from a woman younger than 45 with COVID-19, enrolled during active disease.

The genes are TRBV6-5 and TRBJ2-3; tentatively, D is TRBD1 (6 bases). V was trimmed by 8 bases and J by 2 bases, leaving 14 bases between them. This CDR3 is built from 14 residues. The germline V gene encodes CDR1 MNHEY and CDR2 SVGAGI. CDR3: CASATGLFTDTQYF. The CDR3 region has the DNA TGTGCCAGCGCAACAGGGCTTTTCACAGATACGCAGTATTTT.

This rearrangement joins TRBV30 to TRBJ2-2; the match to TRBD2 covers 8 bases. The CDR3 covers 12 residues. Germline V lookup: CDR1 GTSNPN, CDR2 SVGIG (reference sequence). The J segment lost 6 bases and the V segment lost 4 bases, leaving 1 base of the junction unmatched. CDR3 coding DNA: TGTGCCTGGACCGGGGGGGCCGGGGAGCTGTTTTTT. This gives the protein CAWTGGAGELFF.

V is TRBV7-6 and J is TRBJ2-5; 8 nucleotides line up with TRBD1. CDR1 is SGHVS and CDR2 is FNYEAQ in the germline V gene. Losses at the gene ends were 5 bases for V and 0 bases for J; bases not matched to a gene: 8. The CDR3 contains 16 residues. CDR3 in amino acids: CASSRGQGPYQETQYF. The CDR3 DNA reads TGTGCCAGCAGCCGTGGACAGGGCCCTTACCAAGAGACCCAGTACTTC.

This rearrangement joins TRBV30 to TRBJ1-1; 10 positions match TRBD1. Germline V gene data show CDR1 as GTSNPN and CDR2 as SVGIG (reference sequence). Trimming cost V 0 bases and J 3 bases; bases outside gene matches: 4. This CDR3 spans 15 amino acids. The CDR3 DNA is TGTGCCTGGAGTGTACGGACAGGGGGGTACACTGAAGCTTTCTTT. Amino acid sequence: CAWSVRTGGYTEAFF.